A selection of T cell receptor beta chains follows, all from one sample in a study of OX40 agonist ivuxolimab in advanced cancers. TCRdb's copy holds only in-frame clones and misses some; the assay was immunoSEQ multiplex PCR. Here the sample spans approximately 25,000 clones, roughly 88% being singletons. The material sequenced was CD4+ or CD8+ T cells sorted from blood, taken in a trial of the OX40 agonist ivuxolimab. These TCRs come from an adult with an advanced solid tumor such as melanoma, head and neck, liver or kidney cancer. Both conserved end residues are part of each CDR3. Fields, in order: V gene, clone size, D gene, J gene, CDR3 protein, CDR3 DNA. D genes are given only for firm matches. Clone size appears in some rows only: once, few, many, or a class for an expanded clone.

>TRBV7-9|NA|TRBD1|TRBJ1-5
CASSLVMGQGASNQPQHF
TGTGCCAGCAGCTTAGTGATGGGACAGGGAGCTAGCAATCAGCCCCAGCATTTT
>TRBV14|NA|NA|TRBJ2-5
CASSPLGGPSLITQYF
TGTGCCAGCAGCCCCCTGGGGGGGCCTTCCCTAATTACCCAGTACTTC
>TRBV6-4|NA|TRBD1|TRBJ2-7
CASSFDRGSEQYF
TGTGCCAGCAGTTTTGACAGGGGAAGCGAGCAGTACTTC
>TRBV10-3|NA|TRBD2|TRBJ2-5
CAISAGGAPETQYF
TGTGCCATCAGTGCGGGGGGGGCCCCGGAGACCCAGTACTTC
>TRBV28|NA|NA|TRBJ2-5
CASSPRVGGEETQYF
TGTGCCAGCAGTCCTCGGGTGGGTGGGGAAGAGACCCAGTACTTC
>TRBV19|NA|TRBD2|TRBJ2-3
CASRGDSTDTQYF
TGTGCCAGCCGGGGGGACTCCACAGATACGCAGTATTTT
>TRBV6-6|NA|TRBD2|TRBJ2-7
CASSEGLLNLYEQYF
TGTGCCAGCAGCGAGGGACTATTAAACCTCTACGAGCAGTACTTC
>TRBV6-1|NA|NA|TRBJ2-7
CATDGQTYEQYF
TGTGCCACTGACGGACAGACCTACGAGCAGTACTTC
>TRBV10-3|NA|NA|TRBJ1-2
CAISVSGKDYGYTF
TGTGCCATCAGTGTCTCAGGGAAGGACTATGGCTACACCTTC
>TRBV6-6|NA|TRBD1|TRBJ1-3
CASSQGQGIENTIYF
TGTGCCAGCAGCCAGGGACAGGGTATTGAAAACACCATATATTTT
>TRBV6-4|NA|NA|TRBJ1-4
CASSFQPGSNEKLFF
TGTGCCAGCAGTTTCCAACCGGGAAGTAATGAAAAACTGTTTTTT
>TRBV18|NA|NA|TRBJ2-1
CASSPPVNEQFF
TGTGCCAGCTCACCACCCGTCAATGAGCAGTTCTTC
>TRBV7-9|few|NA|TRBJ2-1
CASSAREEQFF
TGTGCCAGCAGCGCCCGGGAAGAGCAGTTCTTC
>TRBV4-3|NA|TRBD1|TRBJ2-4
CASSPGQGWNIQYF
TGCGCCAGCAGCCCGGGACAGGGTTGGAACATTCAGTACTTC
>TRBV5-4|few|NA|TRBJ2-1
CASSLDQSGQFF
TGTGCCAGCAGCTTGGACCAATCTGGGCAGTTCTTC
>TRBV11-2|once|NA|TRBJ2-1
CASSFDRLYNEQFF
TGTGCCAGCAGCTTCGACAGGCTCTACAATGAGCAGTTCTTC
>TRBV19|few|NA|TRBJ1-1
CASSMRGLETEAFF
TGTGCCAGTAGTATGAGAGGGTTAGAAACGGAAGCTTTCTTT
>TRBV30|NA|NA|TRBJ1-3
CAWDPLATGNTIYF
TGTGCCTGGGACCCCCTAGCGACTGGAAACACCATATATTTT
>TRBV9|NA|NA|TRBJ2-1
CASSVGGGGRYEQFF
TGTGCCAGCAGCGTAGGTGGTGGGGGACGCTATGAGCAGTTCTTC
>TRBV28|NA|TRBD2|TRBJ2-1
CASSLVGTIYNEQFF
TGTGCCAGCAGTTTAGTCGGGACTATATACAATGAGCAGTTCTTC
>TRBV30|NA|TRBD1|TRBJ2-5
CAWSGDSQETQYF
TGTGCCTGGAGTGGGGACAGCCAAGAGACCCAGTACTTC
>TRBV19|NA|NA|TRBJ2-7
CASSPFWGANEQYF
TGTGCCAGTAGCCCTTTCTGGGGGGCCAACGAGCAGTACTTC
>TRBV18|NA|NA|TRBJ1-1
CASSPPQTPNTEAFF
TGTGCCAGCTCACCACCACAGACTCCGAACACTGAAGCTTTCTTT
>TRBV6-5|NA|NA|TRBJ1-1
CASLTLWGENTEAFF
TGTGCCAGCCTTACCCTTTGGGGGGAGAACACTGAAGCTTTCTTT
>TRBV11-2|NA|NA|TRBJ2-7
CASSRIGPEYEQYF
TGTGCCAGCAGCCGCATCGGGCCTGAGTACGAGCAGTACTTC
>TRBV5-5|NA|NA|TRBJ2-1
CASSLSRDPYNEQFF
TGTGCCAGCAGCTTGTCTCGCGACCCCTACAATGAGCAGTTCTTC
>TRBV6-5|once|TRBD1|TRBJ2-5
CASRREGGGETQYF
TGTGCCAGCAGAAGGGAAGGGGGCGGAGAGACCCAGTACTTC
>TRBV7-2|NA|NA|TRBJ1-4
CASSLGSQLNEKLFF
TGTGCCAGCAGCTTAGGTAGTCAGCTTAATGAAAAACTGTTTTTT
>TRBV10-2|NA|NA|TRBJ1-2
CASSDQGTYGYTF
TGCGCCAGCAGTGATCAGGGTACCTATGGCTACACCTTC
>TRBV18|NA|TRBD2|TRBJ2-1
CASSPGLAEGDEQFF
TGTGCCAGCTCACCCGGACTAGCGGAGGGCGATGAGCAGTTCTTC
>TRBV10-3|NA|TRBD2|TRBJ2-1
CAISVLTSGEGEQFF
TGTGCCATCAGCGTTTTGACTAGCGGGGAGGGTGAGCAGTTCTTC
>TRBV20-1|NA|NA|TRBJ1-1
CSASNPTEAFF
TGCAGTGCTAGTAACCCCACTGAAGCTTTCTTT
>TRBV6-1|NA|NA|TRBJ2-4
CATSRGGSAKNIQYF
TGTGCCACTAGCCGTGGGGGAAGCGCCAAAAACATTCAGTACTTC
>TRBV5-1|NA|NA|TRBJ1-3
CASSGGSSSGNTIYF
TGCGCCAGCAGCGGTGGATCCAGCTCTGGAAACACCATATATTTT
>TRBV28|NA|NA|TRBJ1-2
CASSLGLGYTF
TGTGCCAGCAGTTTGGGGCTTGGCTACACCTTC
>TRBV2|NA|NA|TRBJ2-2
CASGLRGTGELFF
TGTGCCAGCGGTTTGAGGGGGACCGGGGAGCTGTTTTTT
>TRBV4-1|NA|NA|TRBJ1-4
CASSQVGTEKLFF
TGCGCCAGCAGCCAAGTCGGGACAGAAAAACTGTTTTTT
>TRBV2|NA|NA|TRBJ2-7
CASELAYEQYF
TGTGCCAGCGAGCTGGCCTACGAGCAGTACTTC
>TRBV30|NA|NA|TRBJ1-4
CAWSVGHATNEKLFF
TGTGCCTGGAGTGTTGGACACGCAACTAATGAAAAACTGTTTTTT
>TRBV11-2|few|NA|TRBJ2-7
CASSLGADPPYEQYF
TGTGCCAGCAGCTTAGGGGCGGACCCCCCCTACGAGCAGTACTTC
>TRBV6-5|NA|TRBD1|TRBJ2-5
CASSYRTGRETQYF
TGTGCCAGCAGTTACCGGACAGGGAGAGAGACCCAGTACTTC